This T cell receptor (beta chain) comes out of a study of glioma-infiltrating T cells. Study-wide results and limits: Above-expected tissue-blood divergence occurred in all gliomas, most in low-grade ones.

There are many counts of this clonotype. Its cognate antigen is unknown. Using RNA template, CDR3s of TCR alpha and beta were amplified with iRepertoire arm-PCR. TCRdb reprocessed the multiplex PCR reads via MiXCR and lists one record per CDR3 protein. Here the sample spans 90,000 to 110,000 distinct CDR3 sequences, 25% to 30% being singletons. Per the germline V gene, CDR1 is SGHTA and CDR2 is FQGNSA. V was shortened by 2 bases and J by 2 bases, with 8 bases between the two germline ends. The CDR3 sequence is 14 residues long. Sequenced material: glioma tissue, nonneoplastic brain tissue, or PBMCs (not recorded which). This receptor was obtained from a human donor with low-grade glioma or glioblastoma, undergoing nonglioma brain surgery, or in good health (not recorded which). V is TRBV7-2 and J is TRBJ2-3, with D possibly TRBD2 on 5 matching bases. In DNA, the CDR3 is TGTGCCAGCAGCTTACGCGGGCCCACAGATACGCAGTATTTT. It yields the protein CASSLRGPTDTQYF.